This T cell receptor (beta chain) originates from a study of T cell responses to AZD1222 COVID-19 vaccine. Germline CDR1 reads SEHNR; CDR2 reads FQNEAQ (reference sequence). The CDR3 is 13 residues long. V was trimmed by 2 bases and J by 6 bases, leaving 7 bases between them. Method: immunoSEQ multiplex PCR; TCRdb's copy keeps in-frame clones and lacks some. The table records roughly 150,000 clones, approximately 87% of them present only once. For this clone: The antigen is undetermined.

Study-wide results and caveats: Distributed over spike, vaccine-associated CD4 TCRs predominated at 160-218 and 743-854.

This specimen consisted of peripheral blood, obtained 28 days after the second AZD1222 dose. The sequence was obtained from an adult who received the AZD1222 COVID-19 vaccine. V and J are TRBV7-9 and TRBJ2-2; D not certain. The CDR3 DNA reads TGTGCCAGCAGCTTATCGGTTTCCGGGGAGCTGTTTTTT. Translating it yields CASSLSVSGELFF.